This TCR beta chain was retrieved from a study of radiation and T cells in renal cell carcinoma. Study-wide context: Nephrectomy followed 15 Gy stereotactic body radiation by 4 weeks.

Trimming left V 0 bases short and J 4 bases short, with 13 bases between. Germline loops: CDR1 SGDLS, CDR2 YYNGEE. The CDR3 is 15 residues long. Findings of the study overall: In blood, top tumor clones expanded by 2 weeks, shrinking by 4.

Time point reported: baseline pretreatment blood. Treatment denoted: 15 Gy SBRT to primary tumor, nephrectomy 4 weeks later. This table comes from immunoSEQ multiplex PCR, and its TCRdb copy is limited to in-frame clones, with some not included. Here the sample spans about 91,000 clones, 82% being singletons. In its sample, this clone was seen a few times. Its antigen remains unidentified. The chain employs TRBV9 and TRBJ1-2; maybe TRBD1 (5 bases). The specimen was blood, collected from a patient whose treatment included radiotherapy and nephrectomy. This sequence was found in a man in his sixties with renal cell carcinoma. In DNA form, the CDR3 reads TGTGCCAGCAGCGTAGCAACCCAGGGAGGCTATGGCTACACCTTC. Amino acids: CASSVATQGGYGYTF.